This T cell receptor beta chain was sequenced for a study of blood T cells in healthy people across ages. The study, taken as a whole, reports: Among long-lived donors, naive CD4+ cells were more numerous and diversity higher than in aged donors.

Germline V CDR1 and CDR2: SGHAT, FQNNGV. CDR3 length equals 12 residues. Primers used in a second PCR of roughly 6 to 11 cycles were a sample-barcoded 5' primer and a J-beta primer mix. Each cDNA molecule was tagged by a template-switch adaptor that had 12 random nucleotides. TCRdb independently ran MiXCR on the 5' RACE reads; one entry per CDR3 protein. This sample has approximately 770,000 distinct CDR3 sequences, with roughly 64% found just once. Regarding this clonotype: What it recognizes is unknown. The junction shows a germline mismatch at one end, possibly a read error.

This receptor was obtained from a man between 25 and 39 years old in good health. The rearrangement joins TRBV11-2 to TRBJ2-7; no reliable D call. The sample comprised blood. Here the CDR3 reads CVSSPTDYEQYF. For the CDR3, the DNA is TGTGTCAGCAGCCCTACCGACTACGAGCAGTACTTC.